Presented here are 23 T cell receptor beta chains from one specimen sequenced in a study of T cell clones after liver transplantation. Clones were sequenced by immunoSEQ multiplex PCR, and TCRdb holds only the in-frame ones, with some missing. The sample has about 99,000 clones; around 86% are singletons. This specimen was CD4+ T cells from blood, taken before liver transplant. Receptor source: a human donor who received a liver transplant.

The V and J genes are TRBV28 and TRBJ2-5, with D perhaps given as TRBD1 or TRBD2 (5 bases each). From germline, CDR1 is MDHEN and CDR2 SYDVKM. V was shortened by 7 bases and J by 2 bases, with 14 bases between the two germline ends. The CDR3 loop spans 14 amino acids. Written as DNA, the CDR3 is TGTGCCAGCATGGGACCCCCCCTACAAGAGACCCAGTACTTC. It yields the protein CASMGPPLQETQYF.

The rearrangement links TRBV19 to TRBJ1-2, with a weak D call TRBD1 (5 bases). CDR1 is LNHDA, CDR2 SQIVND, per germline (reference sequence). The CDR3 length is 12 residues. Trimming left V 4 bases short and J 5 bases short, with 8 bases between. The CDR3 bases are TGTGCCAGTAGTAGCAGGGTATATGGCTACACCTTC. It translates to CASSSRVYGYTF. The variable domain in full, completed from reference TRBV19 and TRBJ1-2, reads DGGITQSPKYLFRKEGQNVTLSCEQNLNHDAMYWYRQDPGQGLRLIYYSQIVNDFQKGDIAEGYSVSREKKESFPLTVTSAQKNPTAFYLCASSSRVYGYTFGSGTRLTVV.

The V and J genes are TRBV7-9 and TRBJ2-7, with D perhaps being TRBD1 or TRBD2 (5 bases each). V was shortened by 4 bases and J by 3 bases, with 13 bases between the two germline ends. This CDR3 spans 14 amino acids. Germline CDR1 and CDR2: SEHNR and FQNEAQ (reference sequence). CDR3 in amino acids: CASSSQGVHYEQYF. The CDR3 DNA reads as TGTGCCAGCAGCTCCCAGGGAGTACACTACGAGCAGTACTTC.

V and J are TRBV5-1 and TRBJ2-2; D perhaps matches TRBD1 (5 bases). The length of the CDR3 is 14 residues. Germline V CDR1 and CDR2: SGHRS, YFSETQ. Trimming took 4 bases from V and 1 from J, leaving 8 bases between them. The CDR3 region is CASSPQGNTGELFF. The CDR3 nucleotides read TGCGCCAGCAGCCCTCAGGGGAACACCGGGGAGCTGTTTTTT. Full variable domain (outside the CDR3, taken from reference TRBV5-1 and TRBJ2-2): KAGVTQTPRYLIKTRGQQVTLSCSPISGHRSVSWYQQTPGQGLQFLFEYFSETQRNKGNFPGRFSGRQFSNSRSEMNVSTLELGDSALYLCASSPQGNTGELFFGEGSRLTVL.

This clone was found once. The chain couples TRBV7-9 to TRBJ1-1; no firm D call. Trimming left V 5 bases short and J 3 bases short, with 10 bases between. The CDR3 runs 13 residues. Germline CDR1 and CDR2: SEHNR and FQNEAQ (reference sequence). The DNA for the CDR3 is TGTGCCAGCAGCCCGACACTCGACACTGAAGCTTTCTTT. The encoded protein is CASSPTLDTEAFF.

This clone has a single count. The CDR3 sequence: CASSLEVSGGTRTQYF. DNA for the CDR3: TGTGCCAGCAGCTTGGAGGTTAGCGGGGGTACGAGGACCCAGTACTTC. V and J are TRBV5-5 and TRBJ2-5, with TRBD2 matching 9 bases. Germline assignment: CDR1 SGHKS and CDR2 YYEKEE (reference sequence). V dropped 0 bases and J dropped 7; count of bases not matched to a gene: 10. This CDR3 spans 16 amino acids.

V and J are TRBV2 and TRBJ2-7; D call uncertain. The germline V gene has CDR1 SNHLY and CDR2 FYNNEI. V gave up 6 bases and J gave up 0 bases, with 12 bases separating them. This CDR3 is 14 amino acids long. CDR3 in DNA: TGTGCCAGCAGACTCTCTGGGATCTCCTACGAGCAGTACTTC. This sequence encodes CASRLSGISYEQYF.

This chain connects TRBV28 to TRBJ1-4; 8 positions agree with TRBD1. The ends lost 5 bases at V and 4 bases at J; junction bases unmatched: 12. The CDR3 runs to 17 residues. Germline V gene sequence: CDR1 MDHEN, CDR2 SYDVKM. Here the CDR3 reads CASSAPGQVEVNEKLFF. In DNA, the CDR3 is TGTGCCAGCAGTGCACCGGGACAGGTAGAGGTTAATGAAAAACTGTTTTTT.

This clone was seen more than once but under ten times. V usage is TRBV27 and J usage is TRBJ2-3; D is undetermined. The V end lost 5 bases, the J end lost 0 bases, and 15 bases lay between the germline ends. Germline loops: CDR1 MNHEY, CDR2 SMNVEV (reference sequence). The CDR3 extends over 16 amino acids. The CDR3, as DNA: TGTGCCAGCAGTCCGGCGAATCCCCTTAGCACAGATACGCAGTATTTT. Amino acid sequence: CASSPANPLSTDTQYF.

The chain couples TRBV9 to TRBJ2-3, with TRBD2 identical over 7 bases. The junction had 2 bases not matched to a gene; V was cut back by 1 base and J by 3 bases. The CDR3 spans 14 residues. The germline gives CDR1 SGDLS, CDR2 YYNGEE. As DNA, the CDR3 is TGTGCCAGCAGCGTAAGCGGGACTACAGATACGCAGTATTTT. Translation gives CASSVSGTTDTQYF.

V is TRBV10-3 and J is TRBJ1-2; D not certain. CDR1 and CDR2 (germline): ENHRY, SYGVKD. The CDR3 is 13 amino acids. Trimming stripped 5 bases from V and 2 bases from J, with 9 bases between. The CDR3 reads CAISPSVNYGYTF. The CDR3 DNA follows: TGTGCCATCAGTCCTTCAGTAAACTATGGCTACACCTTC.

The rearrangement uses TRBV27 and TRBJ1-5; 7 bases are shared with TRBD1. The germline CDR1 and CDR2 sequences are MNHEY and SMNVEV (reference sequence). This CDR3 region has 15 residues. V gave up 4 bases and J gave up 0 bases; unmatched junction bases: 3. CDR3 nucleotide sequence: TGTGCCAGCAGTTCTCGGACAGGTAGCAATCAGCCCCAGCATTTT. Protein sequence: CASSSRTGSNQPQHF.

This clone is a singleton in its sample. V usage is TRBV6-5 and J usage is TRBJ2-5; the match to TRBD2 covers 10 bases. This CDR3 contains 15 residues. V lost 5 bases and J lost 3; bases outside the gene matches: 6. The V gene's germline CDR1 is MNHEY and CDR2 SVGAGI. CDR3 sequence (DNA): TGTGCCAGCAGTCCAACTAGCGGGGCTGAAGAGACCCAGTACTTC. This gives the protein CASSPTSGAEETQYF.

The V and J genes are TRBV30 and TRBJ2-7; the D gene is possibly TRBD1 (6 bases). V lost 2 bases and J lost 4, with 12 bases in between. Per germline, CDR1 GTSNPN and CDR2 SVGIG (reference sequence). The CDR3 extends over 13 amino acids. CDR3 residues: CAWSQGLLYEQYF. CDR3 DNA: TGTGCCTGGAGTCAGGGGCTACTTTACGAGCAGTACTTC.

The V and J genes are TRBV2 and TRBJ2-5, with 7 positions matching TRBD1. This CDR3 is 14 amino acids long. Looked up from germline, CDR1 is SNHLY and CDR2 is FYNNEI. V lost 5 bases and J lost 1; bases outside the gene matches: 4. The CDR3 spells CASSTNRGQETQYF. The DNA for the CDR3 is TGTGCCAGCAGTACAAACAGGGGCCAAGAGACCCAGTACTTC. The full variable domain, in which reference TRBV2 and TRBJ2-5 provide the parts outside the CDR3, is EPEVTQTPSHQVTQMGQEVILRCVPISNHLYFYWYRQILGQKVEFLVSFYNNEISEKSEIFDDQFSVERPDGSNFTLKIRSTKLEDSAMYFCASSTNRGQETQYFGPGTRLLVL.

The chain employs TRBV5-1 and TRBJ2-3; TRBD1 might be the D (6 bases). The CDR3 is 15 residues long. CDR1 and CDR2 (germline): SGHRS, YFSETQ. V lost 1 base to trimming and J lost 2 bases, with 11 bases between them. DNA of the CDR3: TGCGCCAGCAGCTTGAGTGGACAGTACACAGATACGCAGTATTTT. Translation: CASSLSGQYTDTQYF.

This clone was seen just once. V gene TRBV7-2 combines with J gene TRBJ2-2, with D perhaps being TRBD1 or TRBD2 (5 bases each). Germline V gene lookup returns CDR1 SGHTA and CDR2 FQGNSA. Between the trimmed V and J ends, which lost 5 bases and 5 bases, there was a span of 12 bases. CDR3 length: 14 residues. In nucleotides, the CDR3 is TGTGCCAGCAGCCCGTCATGGGGGACCGGGGAGCTGTTTTTT. Amino acid sequence: CASSPSWGTGELFF.

The chain links TRBV5-4 to TRBJ2-1; D is possibly TRBD1 (5 bases). From germline, CDR1 is SGHNT and CDR2 YYREEE (reference sequence). This CDR3 spans 15 amino acids. V was shortened by 3 bases and J by 0 bases, with 10 bases between the two germline ends. CDR3 DNA sequence: TGTGCCAGCAGCTCCAGGGAACGCTCCTACAATGAGCAGTTCTTC. Translated, it gives CASSSRERSYNEQFF. Looking up the rest from reference TRBV5-4 and TRBJ2-1 gives the full variable domain: ETGVTQSPTHLIKTRGQQVTLRCSSQSGHNTVSWYQQALGQGPQFIFQYYREEENGRGNFPPRFSGLQFPNYSSELNVNALELDDSALYLCASSSRERSYNEQFFGPGTRLTVL.

This clone was found a few times. The J gene is TRBJ2-5, the V gene TRBV27; D is unresolved. CDR3 length: 13 residues. Trimming took off 6 bases at V and 6 bases at J, with 14 bases between the two ends. Germline-derived CDR1 and CDR2 are MNHEY and SMNVEV (reference sequence). The CDR3 loop reads CASSPGRKKTQYF. As DNA, the CDR3 is TGTGCCAGCAGCCCCGGTCGTAAGAAGACCCAGTACTTC.

This sequence joins TRBV10-3 and TRBJ2-5; no clear D. The ends were cut back, 2 bases at V and 5 bases at J, with 3 bases in the middle. The CDR3 has 11 residues. Germline assignment: CDR1 ENHRY and CDR2 SYGVKD. The CDR3 spells CAISEEETQYF. In DNA, the CDR3 is TGTGCCATCAGTGAGGAGGAGACCCAGTACTTC.

The chain uses TRBV19 and TRBJ1-1; maybe TRBD1 (5 bases). Germline CDR1 is LNHDA and CDR2 is SQIVND (reference sequence). V dropped 4 bases and J dropped 0 bases, with 9 bases sitting between them. The CDR3 runs 14 residues. CDR3 coding DNA: TGTGCCAGTAGTAAGGGACCGGTGAACACTGAAGCTTTCTTT. Protein product: CASSKGPVNTEAFF.

The chain recombines TRBV9 with TRBJ2-5; a weak D match, TRBD1 (5 bases). The CDR3 is 15 residues long. Germline V gives CDR1 SGDLS, CDR2 YYNGEE. Trimming removed 2 bases from V and 1 base from J, with 12 bases in between. CDR3 sequence reads: CASSVLPDSQETQYF. The CDR3 DNA follows: TGTGCCAGCAGCGTGCTCCCAGACAGCCAAGAGACCCAGTACTTC.

J is TRBJ2-1 and V is TRBV5-1; 11 nucleotides align to TRBD2. The germline gives CDR1 SGHRS, CDR2 YFSETQ. The CDR3 has 18 residues. The junction had 11 bases not matched to a gene; V was cut back by 1 base and J by 5 bases. As DNA, the CDR3 is TGCGCCAGCAGCTTGCCTCTAGCGGGGGGCGGAATCAACAATGAGCAGTTCTTC. Protein: CASSLPLAGGGINNEQFF.